A selection of T cell receptor beta chains follows, all from one sample in a study of cytomegalovirus exposure and HLA in healthy donors. Sequencing used immunoSEQ multiplex PCR; TCRdb keeps in-frame clones, though not all of them. The sample shows about 87,000 clones, more than 75% of them seen only once. Sequencing was done on a sample of PBMCs. The receptors stem from a woman aged 40-49 years in good health and CMV-seronegative. The conserved cysteine and the conserved F or W are not part of the CDR3 here. D genes are given only for firm matches.

D gene: NA
V gene: TRBV19
CDR3 protein: ASSISNSNQPQH

D gene: TRBD1
V gene: TRBV4-1
CDR3 protein: ASSSGTGYSGANVLT

D gene: TRBD2
V gene: TRBV19
CDR3 protein: ASSGLGIREQY

D gene: NA
V gene: TRBV30
CDR3 protein: AWSAERETQY

D gene: NA
V gene: TRBV2
CDR3 protein: ASSDIGLYQETQY

D gene: NA
V gene: TRBV9
CDR3 protein: ASSVQALGGETQY

D gene: TRBD2
V gene: TRBV11-3
CDR3 protein: ASSRGGFGANVLT

D gene: NA
V gene: TRBV11-1
CDR3 protein: ASSLETAPFTEAF

D gene: TRBD1
V gene: TRBV6-5
CDR3 protein: ASRRQGRTEAF

D gene: NA
V gene: TRBV9
CDR3 protein: ASSLGREGGPQH

D gene: NA
V gene: TRBV28
CDR3 protein: ASLRVGRAGAF

D gene: NA
V gene: TRBV18
CDR3 protein: ASSPPGTPYEQY

D gene: TRBD1
V gene: TRBV5-1
CDR3 protein: ASSYTGAYEQY